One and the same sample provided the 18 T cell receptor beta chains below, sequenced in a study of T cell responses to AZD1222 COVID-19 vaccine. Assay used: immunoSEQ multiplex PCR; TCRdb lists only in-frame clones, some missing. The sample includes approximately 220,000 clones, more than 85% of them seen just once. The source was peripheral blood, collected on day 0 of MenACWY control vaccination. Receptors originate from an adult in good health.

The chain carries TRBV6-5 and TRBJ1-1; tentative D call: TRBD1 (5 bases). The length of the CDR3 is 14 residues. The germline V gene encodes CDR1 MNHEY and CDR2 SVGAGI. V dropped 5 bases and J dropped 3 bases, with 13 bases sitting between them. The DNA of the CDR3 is TGTGCCAGCAGTCCCCACAGGCGGGACACTGAAGCTTTCTTT. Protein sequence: CASSPHRRDTEAFF.

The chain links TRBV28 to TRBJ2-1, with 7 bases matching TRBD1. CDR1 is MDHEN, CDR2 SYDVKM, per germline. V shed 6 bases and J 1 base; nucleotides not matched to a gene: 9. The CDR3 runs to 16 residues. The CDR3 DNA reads TGTGCCAGCAGCCTCAGGACAGGACCATCCTACAATGAGCAGTTCTTC. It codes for CASSLRTGPSYNEQFF.

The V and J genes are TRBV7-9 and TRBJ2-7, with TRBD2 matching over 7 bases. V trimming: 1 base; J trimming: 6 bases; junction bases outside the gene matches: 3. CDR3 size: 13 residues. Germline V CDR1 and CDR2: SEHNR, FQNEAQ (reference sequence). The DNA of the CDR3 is TGTGCCAGCAGCTTAGACAGCGGGATCGAGCAGTACTTC. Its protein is CASSLDSGIEQYF.

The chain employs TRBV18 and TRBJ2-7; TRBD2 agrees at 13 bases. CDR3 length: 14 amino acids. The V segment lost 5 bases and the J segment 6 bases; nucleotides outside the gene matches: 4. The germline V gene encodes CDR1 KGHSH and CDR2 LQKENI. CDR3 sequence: CASSGLAGASEQYF. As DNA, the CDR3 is TGTGCCAGCTCAGGACTAGCGGGGGCAAGCGAGCAGTACTTC. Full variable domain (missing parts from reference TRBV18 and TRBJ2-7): NAGVMQNPRHLVRRRGQEARLRCSPMKGHSHVYWYRQLPEEGLKFMVYLQKENIIDESGMPKERFSAEFPKEGPSILRIQQVVRGDSAAYFCASSGLAGASEQYFGPGTRLTVT.

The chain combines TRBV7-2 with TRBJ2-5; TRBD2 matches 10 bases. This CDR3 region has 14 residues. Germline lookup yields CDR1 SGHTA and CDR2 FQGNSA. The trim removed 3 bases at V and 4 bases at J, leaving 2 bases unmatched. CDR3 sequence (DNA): TGTGCCAGCAGCTTCTCTAGCGGGGGAGAGACCCAGTACTTC. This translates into CASSFSSGGETQYF.

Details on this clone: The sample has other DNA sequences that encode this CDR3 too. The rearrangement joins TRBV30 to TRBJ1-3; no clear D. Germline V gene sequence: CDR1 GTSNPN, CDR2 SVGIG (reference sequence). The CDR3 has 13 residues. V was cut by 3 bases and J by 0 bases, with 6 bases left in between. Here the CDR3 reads CAWSVSSGNTIYF. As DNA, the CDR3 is TGTGCCTGGAGCGTGAGCTCTGGAAACACCATATATTTT.

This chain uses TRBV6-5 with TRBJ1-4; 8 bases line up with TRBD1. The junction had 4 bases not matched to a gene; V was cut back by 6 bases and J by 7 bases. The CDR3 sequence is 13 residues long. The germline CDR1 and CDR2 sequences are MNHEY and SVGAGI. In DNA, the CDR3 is TGTGCCAGCAGCCAGGGGGCCGCTGAAAAACTGTTTTTT. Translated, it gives CASSQGAAEKLFF.

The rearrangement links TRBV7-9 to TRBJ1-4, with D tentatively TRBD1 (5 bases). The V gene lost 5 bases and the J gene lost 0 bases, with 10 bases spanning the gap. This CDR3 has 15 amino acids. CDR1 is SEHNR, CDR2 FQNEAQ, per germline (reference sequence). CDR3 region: CASSRMGATNEKLFF. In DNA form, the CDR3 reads TGTGCCAGCAGCCGGATGGGGGCAACTAATGAAAAACTGTTTTTT.

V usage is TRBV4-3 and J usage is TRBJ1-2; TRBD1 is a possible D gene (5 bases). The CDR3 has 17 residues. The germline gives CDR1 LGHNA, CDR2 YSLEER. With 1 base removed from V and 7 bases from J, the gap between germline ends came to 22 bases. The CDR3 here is CASSQASTGTLVGGYTF. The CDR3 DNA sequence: TGCGCCAGCAGCCAAGCTTCGACCGGGACCCTTGTTGGTGGCTACACCTTC.

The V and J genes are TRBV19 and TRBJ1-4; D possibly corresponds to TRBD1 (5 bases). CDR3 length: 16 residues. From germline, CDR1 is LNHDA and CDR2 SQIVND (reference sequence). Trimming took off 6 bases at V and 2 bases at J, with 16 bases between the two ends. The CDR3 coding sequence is TGTGCCAGTAGGAGGGCAGGGATATCGACTAATGAAAAACTGTTTTTT. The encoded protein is CASRRAGISTNEKLFF.

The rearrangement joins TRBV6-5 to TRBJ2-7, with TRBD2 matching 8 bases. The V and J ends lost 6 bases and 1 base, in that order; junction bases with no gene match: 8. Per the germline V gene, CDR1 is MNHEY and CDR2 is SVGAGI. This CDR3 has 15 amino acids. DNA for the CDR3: TGTGCCAGCAGGAACGCGGGGGGCCGATCCTACGAGCAGTACTTC. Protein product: CASRNAGGRSYEQYF.

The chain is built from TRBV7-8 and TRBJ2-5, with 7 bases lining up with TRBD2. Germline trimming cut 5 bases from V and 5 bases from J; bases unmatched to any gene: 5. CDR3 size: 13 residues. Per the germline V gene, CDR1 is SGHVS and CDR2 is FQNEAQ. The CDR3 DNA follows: TGTGCCAGCAGCCACCCGGGGGGTGAGACCCAGTACTTC. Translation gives CASSHPGGETQYF.

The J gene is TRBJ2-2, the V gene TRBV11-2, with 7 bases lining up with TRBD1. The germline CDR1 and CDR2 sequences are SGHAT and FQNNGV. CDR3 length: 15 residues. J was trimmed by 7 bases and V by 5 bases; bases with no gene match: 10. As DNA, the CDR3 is TGTGCCAGCAGCAGAAGACAGGGTAGGGGCGGGGAGCTGTTTTTT. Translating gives CASSRRQGRGGELFF.

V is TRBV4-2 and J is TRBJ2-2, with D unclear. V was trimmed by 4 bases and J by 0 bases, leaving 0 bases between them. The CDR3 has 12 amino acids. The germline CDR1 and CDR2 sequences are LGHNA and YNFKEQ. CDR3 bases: TGTGCCAGCAGCCCGAACACCGGGGAGCTGTTTTTT. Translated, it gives CASSPNTGELFF.

CDR3 in amino acids: CASSLTRGPQHF. For the CDR3, the DNA is TGTGCCAGCAGTTTAACCCGTGGGCCCCAGCATTTT. V gene TRBV12-3 or TRBV12-4 combines with J gene TRBJ1-5, with D uncertain. V was cut by 2 bases and J by 9 bases, with 8 bases left in between. The CDR3 is 12 residues long.

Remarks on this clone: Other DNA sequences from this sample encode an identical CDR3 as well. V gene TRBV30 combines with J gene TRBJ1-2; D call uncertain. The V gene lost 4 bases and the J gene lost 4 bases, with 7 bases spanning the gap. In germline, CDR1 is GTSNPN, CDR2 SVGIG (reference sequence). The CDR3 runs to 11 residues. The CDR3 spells CAWNRLYGYTF. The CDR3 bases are TGTGCCTGGAACCGCCTCTATGGCTACACCTTC.

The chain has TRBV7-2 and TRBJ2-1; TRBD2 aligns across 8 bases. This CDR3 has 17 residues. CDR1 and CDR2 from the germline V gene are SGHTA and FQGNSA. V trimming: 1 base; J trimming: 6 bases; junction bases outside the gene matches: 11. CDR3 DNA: TGTGCCAGCAGCTTAGGCGCCGGCGGGGGGAGGTCCAATGAGCAGTTCTTC. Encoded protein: CASSLGAGGGRSNEQFF. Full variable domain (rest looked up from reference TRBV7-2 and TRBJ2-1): GAGVSQSPSNKVTEKGKDVELRCDPISGHTALYWYRQSLGQGLEFLIYFQGNSAPDKSGLPSDRFSAERTGGSVSTLTIQRTQQEDSAVYLCASSLGAGGGRSNEQFFGPGTRLTVL.

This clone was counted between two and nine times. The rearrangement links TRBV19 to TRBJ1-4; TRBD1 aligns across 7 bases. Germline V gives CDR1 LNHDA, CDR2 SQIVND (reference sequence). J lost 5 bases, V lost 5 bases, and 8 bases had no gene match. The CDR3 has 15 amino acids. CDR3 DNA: TGTGCCAGTAGTGCGGACAGGCGTCAGAATGAAAAACTGTTTTTT. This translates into CASSADRRQNEKLFF.